Here is one T cell receptor (beta chain) with its context. The antigen is unknown. The data were obtained in a study of T cell responses to AZD1222 COVID-19 vaccine. Findings of the study overall: Along spike, vaccine-associated CD4 TCRs were found throughout, with dominance at 160-218 and 743-854.

The data were produced by immunoSEQ multiplex PCR, yet TCRdb's version contains in-frame clones alone and is incomplete. Here the sample spans 150,000 to 200,000 clones, around nine tenths being singletons. The clonotype comes from an adult in good health. Sample: peripheral blood, taken on day 0 of AZD1222 vaccination.

The CDR3 sequence: CASSPQSHGGEQFF. In DNA, the CDR3 is TGCGCCAGCAGCCCCCAGAGTCACGGGGGAGAGCAGTTCTTC. The chain is built from TRBV5-1 and TRBJ2-1, with D perhaps matching TRBD2 (6 bases). The germline V gene encodes CDR1 SGHRS and CDR2 YFSETQ. The V end lost 4 bases, the J end lost 10 bases, and 18 bases lay between the germline ends. The CDR3 extends over 14 amino acids.